The rows below give T cell receptor beta chains drawn from one sample of a study of blood T cell repertoires in COVID-19. Clones were sequenced by immunoSEQ multiplex PCR, and TCRdb holds only the in-frame ones, with some missing. The repertoire holds over 110,000 clones, with about 87% as singletons. Sequences were obtained from peripheral blood. These receptors were collected from a human donor in a cohort sampled during active COVID-19. The CDR3 runs from the conserved cysteine through the conserved F or W. The order of the fields is CDR3 protein, CDR3 DNA, V gene, clone size, D gene, J gene. A D gene is named only where the DNA matches it firmly. The size field is filled for only some rows; it gives once, few, many or a size class.

cdr3_aa: CASSIAGGNTEAFF
cdr3_nt: TGTGCCAGTAGTATAGCCGGGGGGAACACTGAAGCTTTCTTT
v_call: TRBV19
clone_size: NA
d_call: NA
j_call: TRBJ1-1

cdr3_aa: CASSQDWAGGIQETQYF
cdr3_nt: TGTGCCAGCAGCCAAGACTGGGCGGGGGGGATACAAGAGACCCAGTACTTC
v_call: TRBV4-2
clone_size: few
d_call: TRBD2
j_call: TRBJ2-5

cdr3_aa: CASSLVVRGRVDTQYF
cdr3_nt: TGTGCCAGCAGCTTAGTTGTCAGGGGGCGAGTAGATACGCAGTATTTT
v_call: TRBV7-8
clone_size: NA
d_call: TRBD1
j_call: TRBJ2-3

cdr3_aa: CAWSVGRVVSPLHF
cdr3_nt: TGTGCCTGGAGTGTCGGCAGGGTAGTCTCACCCCTCCACTTT
v_call: TRBV30
clone_size: NA
d_call: NA
j_call: TRBJ1-6

cdr3_aa: CAIGTYGYTF
cdr3_nt: TGTGCCATCGGGACATACGGCTACACCTTC
v_call: TRBV6-5
clone_size: NA
d_call: NA
j_call: TRBJ1-2

cdr3_aa: CASSVEQISNSPLHF
cdr3_nt: TGTGCCAGCAGCGTAGAACAGATTTCTAATTCACCCCTCCACTTT
v_call: TRBV9
clone_size: NA
d_call: NA
j_call: TRBJ1-6

cdr3_aa: CASSSARGYGANVLTF
cdr3_nt: TGTGCCAGCAGCTCCGCCCGGGGGTATGGGGCCAACGTCCTGACTTTC
v_call: TRBV27
clone_size: once
d_call: NA
j_call: TRBJ2-6

cdr3_aa: CASSVQGPYEQYF
cdr3_nt: TGTGCCAGCAGTGTGCAGGGGCCCTACGAGCAGTACTTC
v_call: TRBV12-3/TRBV12-4
clone_size: NA
d_call: NA
j_call: TRBJ2-7

cdr3_aa: CASSSGQAFQIANTGELFF
cdr3_nt: TGTGCCAGCAGCTCCGGACAGGCTTTTCAAATCGCGAACACCGGGGAGCTGTTTTTT
v_call: TRBV9
clone_size: NA
d_call: TRBD1
j_call: TRBJ2-2

cdr3_aa: CASSPNGGGLSGYTF
cdr3_nt: TGTGCCAGCAGCCCTAATGGGGGGGGCCTGAGTGGCTACACCTTC
v_call: TRBV7-3
clone_size: NA
d_call: NA
j_call: TRBJ1-2

cdr3_aa: CASSLEGQGRLNEQFF
cdr3_nt: TGTGCCAGCAGCTTAGAGGGGCAGGGCCGCCTCAATGAGCAGTTCTTC
v_call: TRBV7-7
clone_size: many
d_call: NA
j_call: TRBJ2-1

cdr3_aa: CASNLFGTNEKLFF
cdr3_nt: TGTGCCAGCAATCTTTTCGGAACTAATGAAAAACTGTTTTTT
v_call: TRBV7-9
clone_size: few
d_call: NA
j_call: TRBJ1-4

cdr3_aa: CASSYSSYNEQFF
cdr3_nt: TGTGCCAGCAGTTACTCCTCGTACAATGAGCAGTTCTTC
v_call: TRBV6-5
clone_size: few
d_call: NA
j_call: TRBJ2-1

cdr3_aa: CASSPGGNQPQHF
cdr3_nt: TGTGCCAGCAGTCCAGGGGGCAATCAGCCCCAGCATTTT
v_call: TRBV27
clone_size: NA
d_call: NA
j_call: TRBJ1-5

cdr3_aa: CASSPSRLDQETQYF
cdr3_nt: TGTGCCAGTAGCCCCTCCCGACTGGATCAAGAGACCCAGTACTTC
v_call: TRBV19
clone_size: NA
d_call: NA
j_call: TRBJ2-5

cdr3_aa: CASSIRRGPMNTEAFF
cdr3_nt: TGTGCCAGTAGTATTCGTCGTGGGCCTATGAACACTGAAGCTTTCTTT
v_call: TRBV19
clone_size: NA
d_call: NA
j_call: TRBJ1-1

cdr3_aa: CASSPAGTPSGTQYF
cdr3_nt: TGTGCCAGCAGTCCAGCCGGGACTCCCAGCGGTACGCAGTATTTT
v_call: TRBV6-5
clone_size: NA
d_call: NA
j_call: TRBJ2-3

cdr3_aa: CASSLGIKAGGDEQYF
cdr3_nt: TGTGCCAGCAGCTTAGGGATCAAGGCAGGGGGCGACGAGCAGTACTTC
v_call: TRBV7-2
clone_size: NA
d_call: TRBD1
j_call: TRBJ2-7

cdr3_aa: CASSSSGGDNNEQFF
cdr3_nt: TGTGCCAGCTCCTCGAGCGGGGGGGATAACAATGAGCAGTTCTTC
v_call: TRBV7-3
clone_size: NA
d_call: TRBD2
j_call: TRBJ2-1

cdr3_aa: CASNYGVNQPQHF
cdr3_nt: TGTGCCAGCAACTACGGGGTAAATCAGCCCCAGCATTTT
v_call: TRBV2
clone_size: NA
d_call: NA
j_call: TRBJ1-5

cdr3_aa: CASSLGVTSRETQYF
cdr3_nt: TGTGCCAGCAGCTTAGGGGTGACTAGCAGAGAGACCCAGTACTTC
v_call: TRBV7-2
clone_size: NA
d_call: TRBD2
j_call: TRBJ2-5

cdr3_aa: CASSFGGNNSPLHF
cdr3_nt: TGTGCCAGCAGCTTCGGAGGGAATAATTCACCCCTCCACTTT
v_call: TRBV11-2
clone_size: NA
d_call: NA
j_call: TRBJ1-6

cdr3_aa: CASSRTSGGRSTDTQYF
cdr3_nt: TGTGCCAGTAGCCGGACTAGCGGGGGCCGTAGCACAGATACGCAGTATTTT
v_call: TRBV5-6
clone_size: NA
d_call: TRBD2
j_call: TRBJ2-3

cdr3_aa: CASSYGLAGGPGQNIQYF
cdr3_nt: TGTGCCAGCAGCTATGGACTAGCGGGGGGGCCGGGGCAAAACATTCAGTACTTC
v_call: TRBV13
clone_size: NA
d_call: TRBD2
j_call: TRBJ2-4

cdr3_aa: CASSLGRGSGTQYF
cdr3_nt: TGCGCCAGCAGCTTAGGCCGGGGGTCCGGGACCCAGTACTTC
v_call: TRBV4-3
clone_size: NA
d_call: NA
j_call: TRBJ2-5

cdr3_aa: CASSLGAGHHEQYF
cdr3_nt: TGTGCCAGCAGCTTAGGCGCAGGGCACCACGAGCAGTACTTC
v_call: TRBV7-8
clone_size: NA
d_call: NA
j_call: TRBJ2-7

cdr3_aa: CASSPEAGQRTDTQYF
cdr3_nt: TGTGCCAGCAGCCCGGAAGCGGGGCAGCGCACAGATACGCAGTATTTT
v_call: TRBV9
clone_size: NA
d_call: TRBD2
j_call: TRBJ2-3

cdr3_aa: CASSLGGGNSPLHF
cdr3_nt: TGTGCCAGCAGCTTAGGTGGGGGGAATTCACCCCTCCACTTT
v_call: TRBV7-9
clone_size: NA
d_call: NA
j_call: TRBJ1-6

cdr3_aa: CASSLVPGAEYGYTF
cdr3_nt: TGCGCCAGCAGCTTGGTACCAGGGGCGGAGTATGGCTACACCTTC
v_call: TRBV5-1
clone_size: once
d_call: NA
j_call: TRBJ1-2

cdr3_aa: CATGTGTNTGELFF
cdr3_nt: TGTGCCACGGGGACAGGGACGAACACCGGGGAGCTGTTTTTT
v_call: TRBV19
clone_size: NA
d_call: TRBD1
j_call: TRBJ2-2

cdr3_aa: CASSPVREGTNYGYTF
cdr3_nt: TGTGCCAGCTCACCCGTTAGAGAGGGCACTAACTATGGCTACACCTTC
v_call: TRBV18
clone_size: NA
d_call: NA
j_call: TRBJ1-2

cdr3_aa: CASSLDNEQFF
cdr3_nt: TGTGCCAGCAGCCTCGACAATGAGCAGTTCTTC
v_call: TRBV9
clone_size: NA
d_call: NA
j_call: TRBJ2-1

cdr3_aa: CATSRVPGGVYGYTF
cdr3_nt: TGTGCCACCAGCAGAGTCCCCGGGGGAGTCTATGGCTACACCTTC
v_call: TRBV15
clone_size: NA
d_call: NA
j_call: TRBJ1-2

cdr3_aa: CATSRTTGNYGYTF
cdr3_nt: TGTGCCACCAGCAGGACGACAGGGAACTATGGCTACACCTTC
v_call: TRBV15
clone_size: NA
d_call: TRBD1
j_call: TRBJ1-2

cdr3_aa: CASSLGTRSETQYF
cdr3_nt: TGTGCCAGCAGCTTGGGGACTAGATCAGAGACCCAGTACTTC
v_call: TRBV5-4
clone_size: once
d_call: TRBD2
j_call: TRBJ2-5

cdr3_aa: CASSDSGQVASYEQYF
cdr3_nt: TGTGCCAGCAGTGACTCGGGACAGGTGGCCTCCTACGAGCAGTACTTC
v_call: TRBV6-4
clone_size: NA
d_call: TRBD1
j_call: TRBJ2-7

cdr3_aa: CASSTTTMRPGTVNTEAFF
cdr3_nt: TGTGCCAGCAGCACGACCACCATGCGTCCCGGGACAGTGAACACTGAAGCTTTCTTT
v_call: TRBV7-9
clone_size: NA
d_call: TRBD1
j_call: TRBJ1-1

cdr3_aa: CASNQGYNEQFF
cdr3_nt: TGTGCCAGCAACCAGGGGTACAATGAGCAGTTCTTC
v_call: TRBV9
clone_size: NA
d_call: NA
j_call: TRBJ2-1

cdr3_aa: CASSKAGSGGLDEQFF
cdr3_nt: TGTGCCAGCAGCAAAGCAGGGAGCGGGGGGCTGGATGAGCAGTTCTTC
v_call: TRBV7-2
clone_size: NA
d_call: TRBD2
j_call: TRBJ2-1

cdr3_aa: CASSVAGNPDTQYF
cdr3_nt: TGTGCCAGCAGCGTAGCCGGTAACCCAGATACGCAGTATTTT
v_call: TRBV9
clone_size: NA
d_call: NA
j_call: TRBJ2-3

cdr3_aa: CSVEGTGGVEQYF
cdr3_nt: TGCAGCGTTGAAGGGACAGGGGGCGTCGAGCAGTACTTC
v_call: TRBV29-1
clone_size: NA
d_call: TRBD1
j_call: TRBJ2-7

cdr3_aa: CASHGGGQGSMWSNQPQHF
cdr3_nt: TGTGCCAGTCATGGAGGGGGACAGGGGTCTATGTGGAGCAATCAGCCCCAGCATTTT
v_call: TRBV19
clone_size: NA
d_call: TRBD1
j_call: TRBJ1-5

cdr3_aa: CASSPDPTSTDTQYF
cdr3_nt: TGTGCCAGCAGCCCTGATCCGACTAGCACAGATACGCAGTATTTT
v_call: TRBV3-1/TRBV3-2
clone_size: NA
d_call: NA
j_call: TRBJ2-3

cdr3_aa: CASSSGLAGGSEFF
cdr3_nt: TGTGCCAGCAGCTCGGGACTAGCGGGGGGTTCGGAGTTCTTC
v_call: TRBV7-3
clone_size: NA
d_call: TRBD2
j_call: TRBJ2-1

cdr3_aa: CASSRRGYGYTF
cdr3_nt: TGTGCCAGCAGCCGCAGGGGCTATGGCTACACCTTC
v_call: TRBV27
clone_size: NA
d_call: NA
j_call: TRBJ1-2

cdr3_aa: CASSRGPGASTGELFF
cdr3_nt: TGTGCCAGTAGTAGAGGTCCAGGGGCTTCCACCGGGGAGCTGTTTTTT
v_call: TRBV19
clone_size: NA
d_call: NA
j_call: TRBJ2-2

cdr3_aa: CASSLAPENEQFF
cdr3_nt: TGTGCCAGCAGCTTAGCCCCAGAAAATGAGCAGTTCTTC
v_call: TRBV13
clone_size: NA
d_call: NA
j_call: TRBJ2-1

cdr3_aa: CSVDSGLANYGYTF
cdr3_nt: TGCAGCGTTGATTCAGGGTTGGCTAACTATGGCTACACCTTC
v_call: TRBV29-1
clone_size: NA
d_call: NA
j_call: TRBJ1-2

cdr3_aa: CASSVAGGNTEAFF
cdr3_nt: TGTGCCAGCAGTGTGGCAGGGGGCAACACTGAAGCTTTCTTT
v_call: TRBV25-1
clone_size: NA
d_call: TRBD1
j_call: TRBJ1-1

cdr3_aa: CASSYSSTGELFF
cdr3_nt: TGTGCCAGCAGTTACTCCAGCACCGGGGAGCTGTTTTTT
v_call: TRBV6-5
clone_size: NA
d_call: NA
j_call: TRBJ2-2

cdr3_aa: CASSSTGQGNYGYTF
cdr3_nt: TGTGCCAGCAGCTCCACGGGACAGGGGAACTATGGCTACACCTTC
v_call: TRBV5-6
clone_size: NA
d_call: TRBD1
j_call: TRBJ1-2

cdr3_aa: CASNVPGQGNYGYTF
cdr3_nt: TGTGCCAGCAACGTACCGGGACAGGGAAACTATGGCTACACCTTC
v_call: TRBV11-2
clone_size: NA
d_call: TRBD1
j_call: TRBJ1-2